The 27 T cell receptor beta chains below were found in one sample sequenced in a study of blood T cell repertoires in COVID-19. Produced via immunoSEQ multiplex PCR; TCRdb's table is partial and in-frame only. The sample lists about 240,000 clones, approximately 78% occurring once. The sequenced material came from peripheral blood. The receptors originated from a woman under 30 with acute or convalescent COVID-19.

The gene calls are TRBV29-1 and TRBJ1-2; 9 positions agree with TRBD1. From germline, CDR1 is SQVTM and CDR2 ANQGSEA. V lost 6 bases to trimming and J lost 4 bases; unmatched junction nucleotides: 6. The CDR3 has 13 residues. CDR3 in amino acids: CSVGTGGAYGYTF. DNA for the CDR3: TGCAGCGTGGGAACAGGGGGCGCCTATGGCTACACCTTC.

This clone was counted only a few times. The chain employs TRBV27 and TRBJ1-1; no definite D call. The CDR3 runs to 13 residues. V gave up 5 bases and J gave up 5 bases, with 12 bases separating them. Germline V CDR1 and CDR2: MNHEY, SMNVEV (reference sequence). The CDR3 region has the DNA TGTGCCAGCAGTCCACTAGAGCGGACTGAAGCTTTCTTT. This sequence encodes CASSPLERTEAFF.

This clone was seen once. The chain combines TRBV12-3 or TRBV12-4 with TRBJ1-6; D is perhaps TRBD1 (5 bases). Trimming cost V 6 bases and J 8 bases, with 11 bases left between them. This CDR3 has 13 amino acids. The CDR3 loop is CASSNGGYSPLHF. The DNA of the CDR3 is TGTGCCAGCAGCAACGGGGGGTATTCACCCCTCCACTTT.

This clone came up a few times. V and J are TRBV7-9 and TRBJ2-1; 15 positions agree with TRBD2. This CDR3 is built from 14 residues. The V gene end was trimmed by 6 bases and the J gene end by 10 bases; junction bases not matched to a gene: 4. Germline CDR1 reads SEHNR; CDR2 reads FQNEAQ (reference sequence). CDR3 nucleotide sequence: TGTGCCAGCAGTGGACTAGCGGGAGGGGAAGAGCAGTTCTTC. This sequence encodes CASSGLAGGEEQFF.

The J gene is TRBJ1-2, the V gene TRBV19; no clear D gene. V lost 1 base to trimming and J lost 0 bases, with 6 bases between them. Germline assignment: CDR1 LNHDA and CDR2 SQIVND (reference sequence). The CDR3 has 14 residues. The CDR3 DNA reads as TGTGCCAGTAGTATAGTCCTAGCTAACTATGGCTACACCTTC. Its translation: CASSIVLANYGYTF.

This sequence joins TRBV27 and TRBJ2-1; D may be TRBD2 (5 bases). This CDR3 spans 14 amino acids. The ends were cut back, 5 bases at V and 3 bases at J, with 11 bases in the middle. CDR1 is MNHEY, CDR2 SMNVEV, per germline (reference sequence). Written as DNA, the CDR3 is TGTGCCAGCAGTCTCGGACTGAGCTACAATGAGCAGTTCTTC. This translates into CASSLGLSYNEQFF.

This chain links TRBV28 with TRBJ1-5; a possible D gene is TRBD1 (6 bases). The CDR3 is 14 amino acids. With 6 bases removed from V and 7 bases from J, the gap between germline ends came to 16 bases. Germline V gene sequence: CDR1 MDHEN, CDR2 SYDVKM. CDR3 loop: CASSVRGSGQPQHF. In DNA, the CDR3 is TGTGCCAGCAGCGTAAGGGGGTCCGGCCAGCCCCAGCATTTT.

The CDR3 DNA sequence: TGTGCCTGGAGTGTCCAACGGGGACTAGTAAGCACCGGGGAGCTGTTTTTT. This encodes CAWSVQRGLVSTGELFF. This chain uses TRBV30 with TRBJ2-2, with 8 bases identical to TRBD2. CDR3 length: 17 residues. V dropped 0 bases and J dropped 4; count of bases not matched to a gene: 10. The V gene's germline CDR1 is GTSNPN and CDR2 SVGIG (reference sequence).

The genes are TRBV1 and TRBJ2-5; the table calls TRBD2, which could not be checked here. TRBV1 is described as a pseudogene. The CDR3 consists of 19 residues. CDR3 coding DNA: TGCACCAGCAGCCAAGATCGGGTGCGGGACTCCCTCCCTTGGGAGACCCAGTACTTC. Translation: CTSSQDRVRDSLPWETQYF.

The chain couples TRBV4-3 to TRBJ2-5; D is undetermined. CDR1 and CDR2 (germline): LGHNA, YSLEER. The CDR3 covers 13 residues. V was pared by 5 bases and J by 4 bases, with 11 bases between. CDR3 DNA sequence: TGCGCCAGCAGCGAAAGACTCGTAGAGACCCAGTACTTC. Protein product: CASSERLVETQYF.

V and J are TRBV1 and TRBJ1-5; the table's D call of TRBD1 was not tested on the DNA. TRBV1 is termed a pseudogene. This CDR3 contains 15 residues. The DNA of the CDR3 is TGCACCAGCAGCCAAAGGGCAGGGGACAATCAGCCCCAGCATTTT. As protein: CTSSQRAGDNQPQHF.

The chain employs TRBV11-2 and TRBJ1-1; D may be TRBD1 (6 bases). Trimming took 5 bases from V and 4 from J, leaving 14 bases between them. The CDR3 runs to 14 residues. CDR1 and CDR2 (germline): SGHAT, FQNNGV. The CDR3 protein is CASSPGGVGTEAFF. The CDR3 region has the DNA TGTGCCAGCAGCCCGGGGGGCGTCGGCACTGAAGCTTTCTTT.

CDR3 bases: TGTGCCAGCAGAATCTCCGGCTACAATGAGCAGTTCTTC. Amino acids: CASRISGYNEQFF. The gene calls are TRBV12-3 or TRBV12-4 and TRBJ2-1, with D unresolved. This CDR3 comprises 13 residues. Trimming took 6 bases from V and 3 from J, leaving 9 bases between them.

The chain recombines TRBV28 with TRBJ2-4; 8 bases line up with TRBD2. Germline-derived CDR1 and CDR2 are MDHEN and SYDVKM. The junction had 4 bases not matched to a gene; V was cut back by 4 bases and J by 2 bases. The CDR3 runs 15 residues. CDR3 region: CASSSSGSTKNIQYF. Here the CDR3 DNA reads TGTGCCAGCAGTTCCAGCGGGAGCACCAAAAACATTCAGTACTTC.

The genes are TRBV28 and TRBJ1-1; no clear D gene. The germline CDR1 and CDR2 sequences are MDHEN and SYDVKM. The CDR3 loop spans 14 amino acids. V lost 5 bases, J lost 0 bases, and 10 bases lay in between. CDR3 region: CASSNNRMNTEAFF. CDR3 in DNA: TGTGCCAGCAGTAACAACAGAATGAACACTGAAGCTTTCTTT.

This chain connects TRBV6-2 or TRBV6-3 to TRBJ1-1; tentatively, D is TRBD1 (5 bases). With 2 bases removed from V and 5 bases from J, the gap between germline ends came to 12 bases. There are 14 residues in the CDR3. Germline CDR1 MNHEY, CDR2 SVGEGT. This CDR3 reads CASSYGGVETEAFF. DNA of the CDR3: TGTGCCAGCAGTTACGGGGGGGTTGAGACTGAAGCTTTCTTT.

This clone was detected a few times. This chain connects TRBV13 to TRBJ1-2, with TRBD1 identical over 8 bases. Per germline, CDR1 PRHDT and CDR2 FYEKMQ (reference sequence). The CDR3 contains 14 residues. Losses at the gene ends were 0 bases for V and 4 bases for J; bases not matched to a gene: 1. CDR3 coding DNA: TGTGCCAGCAGCTTAGGTACAGGGGGCTATGGCTACACCTTC. It codes for CASSLGTGGYGYTF.

This clone was observed a few times. At the DNA level, this CDR3 is encoded by other sequences in the same sample as well. This chain connects TRBV28 to TRBJ1-5; 9 nucleotides align to TRBD1. The germline CDR1 and CDR2 sequences are MDHEN and SYDVKM. This CDR3 spans 13 amino acids. The V and J ends lost 2 bases and 7 bases, in that order; junction bases with no gene match: 0. The CDR3 sequence is CASSLTGGQPQHF. The CDR3 DNA follows: TGTGCCAGCAGTTTAACAGGGGGCCAGCCCCAGCATTTT.

The rearrangement joins TRBV9 to TRBJ2-5, with D possibly being TRBD2 (5 bases). CDR3 size: 16 residues. V dropped 0 bases and J dropped 2 bases, with 14 bases sitting between them. The germline V gene has CDR1 SGDLS and CDR2 YYNGEE. The CDR3: CASSVEGSATQETQYF. The CDR3 bases are TGTGCCAGCAGCGTAGAAGGTAGCGCGACGCAAGAGACCCAGTACTTC.

The genes are TRBV9 and TRBJ1-2, with D maybe TRBD1 (5 bases). Between the trimmed V and J ends, which lost 4 bases and 1 base, there was a span of 20 bases. The CDR3 totals 17 residues. CDR1 SGDLS and CDR2 YYNGEE come from the germline V gene. The chain's CDR3 is CASSSPLGGGGNYGYTF. The CDR3 DNA is TGTGCCAGCAGCTCCCCCCTTGGGGGAGGTGGTAACTATGGCTACACCTTC.

This clone was counted between two and nine times. This sequence joins TRBV19 and TRBJ2-7; D perhaps matches TRBD2 (5 bases). The CDR3 runs to 13 residues. V dropped 9 bases and J dropped 3 bases, with 15 bases sitting between them. Germline V lookup: CDR1 LNHDA, CDR2 SQIVND (reference sequence). This CDR3 is CASGGQASYEQYF. The CDR3, as DNA: TGTGCCAGCGGCGGGCAGGCCAGCTACGAGCAGTACTTC.

The chain carries TRBV6-5 and TRBJ1-1, with D possibly TRBD1 on 5 matching bases. From germline, CDR1 is MNHEY and CDR2 SVGAGI. Trimming took off 4 bases at V and 0 bases at J, with 12 bases between the two ends. CDR3 size: 15 residues. The CDR3 DNA follows: TGTGCCAGCAGTTCTCCGTGGGACTTGAACACTGAAGCTTTCTTT. Encoded protein: CASSSPWDLNTEAFF.

The chain joins TRBV27 to TRBJ1-1, with 7 positions matching TRBD1. The CDR3 spans 14 residues. Trimming cost V 4 bases and J 3 bases; bases outside gene matches: 5. Germline V gene data show CDR1 as MNHEY and CDR2 as SMNVEV (reference sequence). The CDR3 bases are TGTGCCAGCAGTTGGAGGGGGCGGTACACTGAAGCTTTCTTT. This translates into CASSWRGRYTEAFF.

This chain connects TRBV18 to TRBJ2-7; TRBD2 might be the D (5 bases). CDR1 and CDR2 from the germline V gene are KGHSH and LQKENI. This CDR3 region has 13 residues. V was shortened by 9 bases and J by 7 bases, with 19 bases between the two germline ends. The CDR3 loop reads CASHGVGFGEQYF. In DNA, the CDR3 is TGTGCCAGTCACGGGGTAGGCTTTGGAGAGCAGTACTTC.

J is TRBJ1-1 and V is TRBV7-6, with D unresolved. The ends were cut back, 0 bases at V and 2 bases at J, with 19 bases in the middle. CDR3 length: 18 residues. Germline CDR1 is SGHVS and CDR2 is FNYEAQ. The CDR3 spells CASSLAPRPSTPNTEAFF. The CDR3 DNA reads as TGTGCCAGCAGCTTAGCGCCCCGCCCATCGACACCTAACACTGAAGCTTTCTTT.

This clone was seen just once. The genes are TRBV3-1 (or the pseudogene TRBV3-2) and TRBJ2-7; no firm D call. The CDR3 sequence is 12 residues long. Germline values: CDR1 LGHDT, CDR2 YNNKEL (reference sequence). Trimming took 2 bases from V and 6 from J, leaving 8 bases between them. As DNA, the CDR3 is TGTGCCAGCAGCCAACCCCGAGGCGAGCAGTACTTC. It codes for CASSQPRGEQYF.

This clone was seen only a few times. The V and J genes are TRBV30 and TRBJ1-2; 7 bases line up with TRBD1. CDR1 and CDR2 from the germline V gene are GTSNPN and SVGIG (reference sequence). The CDR3 totals 14 residues. The V and J ends lost 2 bases and 4 bases, in that order; junction bases with no gene match: 7. CDR3 amino acids: CAWSFTGAGYGYTF. CDR3 in DNA: TGTGCCTGGAGTTTTACAGGGGCCGGCTATGGCTACACCTTC.